The 2 T cell receptor beta chains listed next were all sequenced from one sample in a study of cytomegalovirus exposure and HLA in healthy donors. PCR used 60 Vbeta primers and 13 Jbeta primers. TCRdb keeps only in-frame clones here, not all; method: immunoSEQ multiplex PCR. The data show about 67,000 clones, around 63% seen once. Sequenced sample: PBMCs. These receptor sequences come from a woman between 25 and 40 years old in good health and CMV-seronegative.

The gene calls are TRBV2 and TRBJ1-6; no clear D gene. Trimming took off 3 bases at V and 0 bases at J, with 6 bases between the two ends. Per germline, CDR1 SNHLY and CDR2 FYNNEI. The length of the CDR3 is 15 residues. The CDR3 DNA follows: TGTGCCAGCAGTGAGCGGAGCTCCTATAATTCACCCCTCCACTTT. Amino acids: CASSERSSYNSPLHF.

V usage is TRBV6-1 and J usage is TRBJ1-2; TRBD1 is a possible D gene (5 bases). This CDR3 comprises 14 residues. Trimming cost V 2 bases and J 2 bases, with 9 bases left between them. Germline loops: CDR1 MNHNS, CDR2 SASEGT. The CDR3 reads CASSEYRGNYGYTF. The CDR3 nucleotides are TGTGCCAGCAGTGAATATCGGGGGAACTATGGCTACACCTTC.